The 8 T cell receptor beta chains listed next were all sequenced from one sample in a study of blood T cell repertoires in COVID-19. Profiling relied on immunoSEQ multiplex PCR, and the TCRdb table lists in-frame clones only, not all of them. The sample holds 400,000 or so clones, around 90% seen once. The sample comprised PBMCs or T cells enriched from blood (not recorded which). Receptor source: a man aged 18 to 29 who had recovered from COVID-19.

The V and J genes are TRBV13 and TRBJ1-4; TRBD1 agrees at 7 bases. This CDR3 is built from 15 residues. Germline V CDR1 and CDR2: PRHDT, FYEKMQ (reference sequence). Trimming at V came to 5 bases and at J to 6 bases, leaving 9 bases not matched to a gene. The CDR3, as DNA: TGTGCCAGCAGCGCCCACGACAGGGAAGATGAAAAACTGTTTTTT. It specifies CASSAHDREDEKLFF.

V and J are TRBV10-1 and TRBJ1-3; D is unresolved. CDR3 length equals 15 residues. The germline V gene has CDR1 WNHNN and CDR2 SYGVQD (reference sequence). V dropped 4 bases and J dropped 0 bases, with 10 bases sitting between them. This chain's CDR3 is CASSVPTSSGNTIYF. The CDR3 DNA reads TGCGCCAGCAGTGTGCCCACAAGCTCTGGAAACACCATATATTTT.

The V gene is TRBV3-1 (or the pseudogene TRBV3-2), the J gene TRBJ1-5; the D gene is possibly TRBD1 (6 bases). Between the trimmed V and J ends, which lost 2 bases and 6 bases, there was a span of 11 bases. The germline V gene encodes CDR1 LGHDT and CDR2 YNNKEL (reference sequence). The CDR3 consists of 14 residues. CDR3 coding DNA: TGTGCCAGCAGCCAAAAAACAGGGAGTCAGCCCCAGCATTTT. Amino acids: CASSQKTGSQPQHF.

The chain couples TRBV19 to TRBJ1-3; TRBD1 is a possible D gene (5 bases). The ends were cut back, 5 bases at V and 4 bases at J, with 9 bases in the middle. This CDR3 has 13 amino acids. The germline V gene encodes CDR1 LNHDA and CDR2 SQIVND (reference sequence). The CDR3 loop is CASSSYRGNTIYF. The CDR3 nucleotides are TGTGCCAGTAGTTCCTACAGGGGAAACACCATATATTTT.

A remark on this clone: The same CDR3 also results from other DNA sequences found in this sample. CDR3 loop: CASSLFGQGRQPQHF. DNA of the CDR3: TGTGCCAGCAGTTTATTTGGACAGGGGAGACAGCCCCAGCATTTT. The chain is built from TRBV28 and TRBJ1-5, with 9 bases aligning to TRBD1. This CDR3 comprises 15 residues. Germline V CDR1 and CDR2: MDHEN, SYDVKM. V gave up 1 base and J gave up 7 bases; unmatched junction bases: 5.

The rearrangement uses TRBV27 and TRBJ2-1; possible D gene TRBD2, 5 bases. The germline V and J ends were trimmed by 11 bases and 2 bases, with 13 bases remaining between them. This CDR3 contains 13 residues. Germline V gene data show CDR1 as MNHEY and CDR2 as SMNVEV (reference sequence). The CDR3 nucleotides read TGTGCCGCAGCGGCTAGCACCTACAATGAGCAGTTCTTC. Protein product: CAAAASTYNEQFF.

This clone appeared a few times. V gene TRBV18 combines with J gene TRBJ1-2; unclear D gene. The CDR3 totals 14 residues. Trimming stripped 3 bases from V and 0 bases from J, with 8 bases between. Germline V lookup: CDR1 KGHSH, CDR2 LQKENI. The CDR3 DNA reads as TGTGCCAGCTCACCCTCACAGACTAACTATGGCTACACCTTC. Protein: CASSPSQTNYGYTF.

CDR3 nucleotide sequence: TGTGCCAGCAGTTTGTCGCAGGGGTGGAATCAGCCCCAGCATTTT. It codes for CASSLSQGWNQPQHF. The rearrangement joins TRBV6-6 to TRBJ1-5; D possibly corresponds to TRBD1 (6 bases). Trimming removed 4 bases from V and 4 bases from J, with 14 bases in between. The germline V gene has CDR1 MNHNY and CDR2 SVGAGI (reference sequence). The CDR3 loop spans 15 amino acids.